This T cell receptor beta chain was sequenced during a study of cytomegalovirus exposure and HLA in healthy donors. The wider study: Sequencing of about 179 million T cells in an earlier analysis found 95 million to 120 million unique TCR beta sequences. Whole-study findings and limits: Researchers had no immune exposure information except CMV serostatus available.

13 Jbeta primers and 60 Vbeta primers were used for the PCR. Libraries were prepared by immunoSEQ multiplex PCR; TCRdb keeps only in-frame clonotypes and omits some of them. The table has 100,000 to 150,000 clones, about 71% seen once. The CDR3 sequence is 14 residues long. Germline assignment: CDR1 MDHEN and CDR2 SYDVKM. V was clipped by 6 bases and J by 4 bases; unmatched bases: 7. Comments on this clone: Its antigen is still unknown.

The TCR originated in a woman between 45 and 60 years old in good health and CMV-seronegative. Sequencing was carried out using PBMCs. This rearrangement joins TRBV28 to TRBJ1-2; 8 bases align to TRBD1. CDR3 in DNA: TGTGCCAGCAGCTCGGGACAGGAGATCTATGGCTACACCTTC. Translated, it gives CASSSGQEIYGYTF.